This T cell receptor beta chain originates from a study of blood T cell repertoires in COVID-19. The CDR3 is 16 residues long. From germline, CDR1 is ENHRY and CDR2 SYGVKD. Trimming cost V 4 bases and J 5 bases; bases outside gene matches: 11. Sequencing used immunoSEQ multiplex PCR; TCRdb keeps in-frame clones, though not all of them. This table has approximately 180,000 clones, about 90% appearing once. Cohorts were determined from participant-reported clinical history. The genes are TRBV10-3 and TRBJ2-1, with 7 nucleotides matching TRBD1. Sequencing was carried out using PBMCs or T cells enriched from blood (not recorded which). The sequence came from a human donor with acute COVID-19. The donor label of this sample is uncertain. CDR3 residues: CAISVKQGPPHNEQFF. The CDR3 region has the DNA TGTGCCATCAGTGTTAAACAGGGGCCCCCCCACAATGAGCAGTTCTTC.